This T cell receptor beta chain was captured in a study of cytomegalovirus exposure and HLA in healthy donors. The primer mix had 60 Vbeta and 13 Jbeta primers. Profiled with immunoSEQ multiplex PCR; TCRdb holds only in-frame clones, not every one. The data hold around 150,000 clones, with about 70% observed a single time. Sequencing was done on a sample of PBMCs. The source of this sequence is a woman aged 35 to 49 in good health and CMV-seronegative.

CDR3 in DNA: TGTGCCAGCAGTTTAGACAGGGGGAACACTGAAGCTTTCTTT. It specifies CASSLDRGNTEAFF. The chain is built from TRBV27 and TRBJ1-1; TRBD1 matches 8 bases. With V trimmed by 2 bases and J by 1 base, 0 bases remained unmatched. The CDR3 covers 14 residues. Germline V gene lookup returns CDR1 MNHEY and CDR2 SMNVEV (reference sequence).